Given below is one TCR beta chain in context. Its antigen remains unknown. The CDR3 is 12 residues long. Germline V CDR1 and CDR2: SGHVS, FQNEAQ. The germline V and J ends were trimmed by 5 bases and 4 bases, with 9 bases remaining between them. Measured with immunoSEQ multiplex PCR; TCRdb has only the in-frame clones, and not every one. The table includes about 130,000 clones, 79% detected once. The sample is drawn from a study of cytotoxic CD8 clonotypes in ibrutinib-treated CLL. Across the study: When averaged across all of the samples, the counts came to 255,043 productive templates and about 100,000 productive rearrangements.

Study findings and constraints: The study sampled sustained-remission and progressing patients at different times. Public clonotypes were uncommon and contracted or stayed stable on treatment.

The specimen comprised PBMCs, sampled after 12 months of ibrutinib treatment. The genes are TRBV7-8 and TRBJ2-7; unclear D gene. This receptor was taken from a human donor with chronic lymphocytic leukemia. The DNA of the CDR3 is TGTGCCAGCAGCCTGCAAGATTACGAGCAGTACTTC. Protein product: CASSLQDYEQYF.